A single sample is the source of the 3 T cell receptor beta chains below, sequenced in a study of CD8 T cells in Susac syndrome. When the RNA was reverse transcribed, random hexamers were used with an input of about 0.5 to 1 ug. TCRdb reprocessed the immunoSEQ multiplex PCR reads via MiXCR and lists one record per CDR3 protein. The sample consists of some 190,000 distinct CDR3 sequences, 85% to 95% of them appearing once. Sequences were obtained from CD4+ T cells from PBMCs. These receptors came from a human donor in good health.

The chain employs TRBV20-1 and TRBJ1-2, with 8 bases aligning to TRBD1. This CDR3 is 14 amino acids long. Germline trimming cut 3 bases from V and 8 bases from J; bases unmatched to any gene: 11. Germline CDR1 DFQATT, CDR2 SNEGSKA (reference sequence). The DNA of the CDR3 is TGCAGTGCTAGCTCGGCAGGGGGCGCTTGGGGCTACACCTTC. It codes for CSASSAGGAWGYTF.

This clonotype was recorded only once. The chain uses TRBV2 and TRBJ1-5, with a possible D match to TRBD1 (6 bases). Between the trimmed V and J ends, which lost 6 bases and 7 bases, there was a span of 13 bases. CDR3 length: 13 residues. Germline V gene data show CDR1 as SNHLY and CDR2 as FYNNEI. Here the CDR3 reads CASRYRVRQPQHF. CDR3 sequence (DNA): TGTGCCAGCAGATACAGGGTCCGGCAGCCCCAGCATTTT. Combining the CDR3 with reference TRBV2 and TRBJ1-5 gives the whole variable domain EPEVTQTPSHQVTQMGQEVILRCVPISNHLYFYWYRQILGQKVEFLVSFYNNEISEKSEIFDDQFSVERPDGSNFTLKIRSTKLEDSAMYFCASRYRVRQPQHFGDGTRLSIL.

V gene TRBV20-1 combines with J gene TRBJ2-1; maybe TRBD2 (5 bases). Trimming removed 2 bases at V and 0 bases at J, with 14 bases between. The CDR3 spans 16 residues. Germline V gene data show CDR1 as DFQATT and CDR2 as SNEGSKA (reference sequence). CDR3 in DNA: TGCAGTGCTAGATCCCGAAGCGGCAGCTCCTACAATGAGCAGTTCTTC. Translated: CSARSRSGSSYNEQFF.